This T cell receptor beta chain was captured in a study of cytomegalovirus exposure and HLA in healthy donors. The overall study: Early on, a data release was issued that held roughly 84 million unique TCRs from HLA-typed donors.

PCR involved 60 Vbeta and 13 Jbeta primers. Method: immunoSEQ multiplex PCR; TCRdb's copy keeps in-frame clones and lacks some. The repertoire has around 200,000 clones, about 81% of them found once; the top ten carry 6%. Germline CDR1 MNHEY, CDR2 SMNVEV (reference sequence). There are 17 residues in the CDR3. Unmatched junction bases numbered 15, after V lost 6 bases and J lost 5 bases. Study findings and constraints: A later analysis reportedly found that, within productive TCRs, an Asian-associated ancestry cluster had fewer N-insertions than the mean observed across the roughly 690 donors.

On this clone: Its target is not known.

Input material: PBMCs. This receptor was taken from a man aged 40-49 years in good health and CMV-seropositive. The chain is built from TRBV27 and TRBJ1-1; 10 bases map to TRBD1. CDR3 region: CASRPTGQGLLMTEAFF. The CDR3 DNA sequence: TGTGCCAGCAGGCCCACGGGACAGGGGCTTCTTATGACTGAAGCTTTCTTT.